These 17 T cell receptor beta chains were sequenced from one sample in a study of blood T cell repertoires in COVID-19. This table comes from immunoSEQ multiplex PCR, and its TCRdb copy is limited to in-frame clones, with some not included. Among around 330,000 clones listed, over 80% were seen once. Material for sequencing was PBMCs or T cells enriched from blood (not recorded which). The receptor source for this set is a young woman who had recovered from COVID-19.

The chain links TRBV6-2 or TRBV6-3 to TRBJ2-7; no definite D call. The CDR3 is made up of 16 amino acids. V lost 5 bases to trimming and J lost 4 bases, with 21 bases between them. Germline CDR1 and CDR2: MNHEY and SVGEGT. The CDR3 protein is CASSRRVGPRTYEQYF. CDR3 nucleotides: TGTGCCAGCAGTCGACGGGTTGGTCCCCGCACGTACGAGCAGTACTTC.

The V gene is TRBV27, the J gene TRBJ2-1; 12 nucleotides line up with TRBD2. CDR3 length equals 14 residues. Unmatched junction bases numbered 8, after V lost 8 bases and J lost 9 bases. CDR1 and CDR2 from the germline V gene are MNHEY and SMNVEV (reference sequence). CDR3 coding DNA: TGTGCCAGCGGAAGACTAGCGGGAGAAAGTGAGCAGTTCTTC. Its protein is CASGRLAGESEQFF.

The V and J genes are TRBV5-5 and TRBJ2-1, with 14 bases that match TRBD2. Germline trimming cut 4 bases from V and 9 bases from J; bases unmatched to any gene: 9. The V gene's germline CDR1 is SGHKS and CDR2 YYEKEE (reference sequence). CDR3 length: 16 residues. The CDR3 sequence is CASSHEGLAGVSEQFF. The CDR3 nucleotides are TGTGCCAGCAGCCACGAGGGACTAGCGGGGGTGAGTGAGCAGTTCTTC. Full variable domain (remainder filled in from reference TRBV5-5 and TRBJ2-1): DAGVTQSPTHLIKTRGQQVTLRCSPISGHKSVSWYQQVLGQGPQFIFQYYEKEERGRGNFPDRFSARQFPNYSSELNVNALLLGDSALYLCASSHEGLAGVSEQFFGPGTRLTVL.

The CDR3 here is CASSLRLAGASSYNEQFF. The DNA of the CDR3 is TGTGCCAGCAGCTTGAGGCTAGCGGGGGCCAGCTCCTACAATGAGCAGTTCTTC. J is TRBJ2-1 and V is TRBV5-6; 10 nucleotides line up with TRBD2. With V trimmed by 1 base and J by 0 bases, 7 bases remained unmatched. The CDR3 loop spans 18 amino acids. From germline, CDR1 is SGHDT and CDR2 YYEEEE.

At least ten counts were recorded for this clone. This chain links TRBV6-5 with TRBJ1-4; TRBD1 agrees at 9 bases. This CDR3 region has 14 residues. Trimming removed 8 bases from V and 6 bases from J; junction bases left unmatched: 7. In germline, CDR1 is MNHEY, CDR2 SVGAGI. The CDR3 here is CASGTGSGDEKLFF. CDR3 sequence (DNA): TGTGCCAGCGGGACAGGGAGTGGAGATGAAAAACTGTTTTTT.

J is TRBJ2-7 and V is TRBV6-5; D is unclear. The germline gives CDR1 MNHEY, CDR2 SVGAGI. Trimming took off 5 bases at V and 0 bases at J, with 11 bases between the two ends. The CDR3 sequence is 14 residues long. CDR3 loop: CASSPTISSYEQYF. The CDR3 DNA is TGTGCCAGCAGTCCAACCATCAGCTCCTACGAGCAGTACTTC.

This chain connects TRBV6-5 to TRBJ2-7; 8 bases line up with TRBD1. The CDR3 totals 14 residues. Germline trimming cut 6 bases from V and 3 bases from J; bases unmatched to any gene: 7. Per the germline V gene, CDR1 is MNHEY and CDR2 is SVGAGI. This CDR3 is CASRRTGLNYEQYF. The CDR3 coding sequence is TGTGCCAGCAGACGGACAGGGCTAAACTACGAGCAGTACTTC.

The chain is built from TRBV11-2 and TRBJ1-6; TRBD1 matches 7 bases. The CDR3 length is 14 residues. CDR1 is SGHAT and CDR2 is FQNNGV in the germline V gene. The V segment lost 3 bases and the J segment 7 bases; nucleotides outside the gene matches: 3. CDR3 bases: TGTGCCAGCAGCTTGACAGGGATCAATTCACCCCTCCACTTT. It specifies CASSLTGINSPLHF.

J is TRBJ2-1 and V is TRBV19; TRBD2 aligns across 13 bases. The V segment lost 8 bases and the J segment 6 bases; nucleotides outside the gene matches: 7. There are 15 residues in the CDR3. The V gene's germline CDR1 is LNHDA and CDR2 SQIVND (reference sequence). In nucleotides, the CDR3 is TGTGCCAGTGCAACTAGCGGGGGGGCTGGCAATGAGCAGTTCTTC. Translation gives CASATSGGAGNEQFF.

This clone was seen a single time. CDR3 nucleotides: TGTGCCAGCACCCCTCGAGGGAACGACGAGCAGTACTTC. It specifies CASTPRGNDEQYF. The gene calls are TRBV5-6 and TRBJ2-7; perhaps TRBD2 as D (5 bases). V shed 6 bases and J shed 5 bases, with 15 bases lying between them. The CDR3 extends over 13 amino acids. Germline V gene sequence: CDR1 SGHDT, CDR2 YYEEEE.

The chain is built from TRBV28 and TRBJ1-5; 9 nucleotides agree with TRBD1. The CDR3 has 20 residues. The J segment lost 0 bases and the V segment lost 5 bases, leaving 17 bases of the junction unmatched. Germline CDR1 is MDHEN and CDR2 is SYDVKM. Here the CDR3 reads CASSLGQGSTRRFSNQPQHF. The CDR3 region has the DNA TGTGCCAGCAGTCTGGGACAGGGATCCACGCGGCGTTTTAGCAATCAGCCCCAGCATTTT.

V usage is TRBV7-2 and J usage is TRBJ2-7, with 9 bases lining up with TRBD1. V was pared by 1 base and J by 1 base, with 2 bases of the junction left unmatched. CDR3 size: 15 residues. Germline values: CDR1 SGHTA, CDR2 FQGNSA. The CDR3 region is CASSLETGGSYEQYF. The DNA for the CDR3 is TGTGCCAGCAGCTTAGAGACAGGGGGGTCCTACGAGCAGTACTTC.

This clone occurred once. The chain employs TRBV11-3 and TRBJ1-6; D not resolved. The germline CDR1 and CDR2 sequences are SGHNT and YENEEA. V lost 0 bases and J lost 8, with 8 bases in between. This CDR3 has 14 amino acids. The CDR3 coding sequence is TGTGCCAGCAGCTTAGATGGCCCAGATTCACCCCTCCACTTT. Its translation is CASSLDGPDSPLHF.

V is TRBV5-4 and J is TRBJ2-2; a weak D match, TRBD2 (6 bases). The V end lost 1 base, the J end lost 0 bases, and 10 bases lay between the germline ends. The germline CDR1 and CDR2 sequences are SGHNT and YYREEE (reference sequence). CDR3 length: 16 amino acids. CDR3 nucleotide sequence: TGTGCCAGCAGCTTGAGTAGCGGCCCGAACACCGGGGAGCTGTTTTTT. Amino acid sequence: CASSLSSGPNTGELFF.

The DNA of the CDR3 is TGCGCCAGCAGCCAAGAAAGGGGATCTGGGGCCAACGTCCTGACTTTC. Protein: CASSQERGSGANVLTF. The chain combines TRBV4-3 with TRBJ2-6; TRBD1 might be the D (5 bases). V was cut by 0 bases and J by 1 base, with 7 bases left in between. Germline V gene sequence: CDR1 LGHNA, CDR2 YSLEER. This CDR3 spans 16 amino acids.

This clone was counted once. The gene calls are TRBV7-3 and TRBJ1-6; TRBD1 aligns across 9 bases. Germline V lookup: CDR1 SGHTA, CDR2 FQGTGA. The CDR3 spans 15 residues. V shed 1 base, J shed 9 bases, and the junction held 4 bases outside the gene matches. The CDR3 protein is CASSLRGTGSSPLHF. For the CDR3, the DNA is TGTGCCAGCAGCTTAAGGGGGACAGGGTCTTCACCCCTCCACTTT.

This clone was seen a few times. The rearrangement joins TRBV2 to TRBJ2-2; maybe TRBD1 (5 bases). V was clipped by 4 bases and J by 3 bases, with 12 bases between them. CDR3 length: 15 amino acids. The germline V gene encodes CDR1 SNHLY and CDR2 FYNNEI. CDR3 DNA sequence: TGTGCCAGCAGTGCCGCCAGGGCGTACACCGGGGAGCTGTTTTTT. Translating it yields CASSAARAYTGELFF. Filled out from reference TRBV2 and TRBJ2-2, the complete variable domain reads EPEVTQTPSHQVTQMGQEVILRCVPISNHLYFYWYRQILGQKVEFLVSFYNNEISEKSEIFDDQFSVERPDGSNFTLKIRSTKLEDSAMYFCASSAARAYTGELFFGEGSRLTVL.